The sequence of this T cell receptor beta chain was determined in a study of lymphopenia after photon versus proton radiotherapy. Study outcomes and limitations: Post-nadir TCR diversity decline inversely tracked overall survival among those who died. Relative stability marked proton patients; photon patients lost diversity and naive cells. Better survival with proton therapy was suggested as possible, not demonstrated. Post-nadir diversity loss with photons came from oligoclonal expansion, particularly CD8+ Temra cells.

Trimming shortened V by 4 bases and J by 6 bases, and 10 bases separated the two germline ends. Germline loops: CDR1 MDHEN, CDR2 SYDVKM. The CDR3 has 12 residues. TCRdb keeps only in-frame clones here, not all; method: immunoSEQ multiplex PCR. In the table there are under 65,000 clones, about 88% of which are singletons. This clone has only a few counts. Its matching antigen is unknown. This clonotype was sampled from a man between 60 and 75 years old with pancreatic cancer. This chain uses TRBV28 with TRBJ2-7; D is ambiguous. Material: peripheral blood, obtained from a patient treated with proton-based radiotherapy. In DNA, the CDR3 is TGTGCCAGCAGTTGGGGTAGGCGCGAGCAGTACTTC. It codes for CASSWGRREQYF.